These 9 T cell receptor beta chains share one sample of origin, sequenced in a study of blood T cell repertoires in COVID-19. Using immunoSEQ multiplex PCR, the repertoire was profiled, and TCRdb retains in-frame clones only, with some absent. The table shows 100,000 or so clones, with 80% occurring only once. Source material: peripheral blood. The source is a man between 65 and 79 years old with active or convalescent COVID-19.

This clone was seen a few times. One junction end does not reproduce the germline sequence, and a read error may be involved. In nucleotides, the CDR3 is TGTGCCAGCCGAGAGGGGCGCGGGGGAAGAAAAACTGTTTTT. It encodes CASREGRGGRKTVF. The chain is built from TRBV6-5 and TRBJ1-4; a possible D gene is TRBD1 (5 bases). The germline gives CDR1 MNHEY, CDR2 SVGAGI. The CDR3 sequence is 14 residues long.

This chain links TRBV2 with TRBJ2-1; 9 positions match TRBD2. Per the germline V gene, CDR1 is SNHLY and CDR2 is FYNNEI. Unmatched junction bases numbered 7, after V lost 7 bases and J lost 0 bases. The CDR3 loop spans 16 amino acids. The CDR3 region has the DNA TGTGCCAGCAATAGCGGGAGCTCCTCCTCCTACAATGAGCAGTTCTTC. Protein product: CASNSGSSSSYNEQFF.

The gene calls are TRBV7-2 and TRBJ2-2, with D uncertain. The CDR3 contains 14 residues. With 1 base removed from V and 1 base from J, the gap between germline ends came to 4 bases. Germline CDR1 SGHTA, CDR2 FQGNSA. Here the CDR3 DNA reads TGTGCCAGCAGCTTAGAGAGGAACACCGGGGAGCTGTTTTTT. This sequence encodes CASSLERNTGELFF.

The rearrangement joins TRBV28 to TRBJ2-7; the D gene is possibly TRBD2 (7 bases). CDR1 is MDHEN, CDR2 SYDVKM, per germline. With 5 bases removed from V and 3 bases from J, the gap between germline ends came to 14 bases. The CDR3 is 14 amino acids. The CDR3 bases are TGTGCCAGCAGTCAAGGGGGGGGATACTACGAGCAGTACTTC. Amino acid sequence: CASSQGGGYYEQYF.

CDR3 in DNA: TGTGCCAGCACCCAGGGATACCACGAGCAGTACTTC. This encodes CASTQGYHEQYF. The rearrangement joins TRBV2 to TRBJ2-7; TRBD1 might be the D (5 bases). In germline, CDR1 is SNHLY, CDR2 FYNNEI. V was trimmed by 7 bases and J by 5 bases, leaving 12 bases between them. The CDR3 length is 12 residues.

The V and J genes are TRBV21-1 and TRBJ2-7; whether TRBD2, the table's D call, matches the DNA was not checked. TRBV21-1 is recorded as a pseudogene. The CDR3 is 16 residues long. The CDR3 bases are TGTGCCAGCAGCAAAGGGGGAGGTAGCGGGAGCAGCGAGCAGTACTTC. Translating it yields CASSKGGGSGSSEQYF.

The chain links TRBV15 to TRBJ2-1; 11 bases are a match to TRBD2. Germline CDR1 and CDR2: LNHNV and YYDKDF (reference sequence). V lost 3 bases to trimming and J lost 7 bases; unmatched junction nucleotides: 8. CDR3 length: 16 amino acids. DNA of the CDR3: TGTGCCACCAGCAGCTTCCTAGCGGGAGGAGTTAATGAGCAGTTCTTC. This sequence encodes CATSSFLAGGVNEQFF. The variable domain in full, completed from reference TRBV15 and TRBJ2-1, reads DAMVIQNPRYQVTQFGKPVTLSCSQTLNHNVMYWYQQKSSQAPKLLFHYYDKDFNNEADTPDNFQSRRPNTSFCFLDIRSPGLGDTAMYLCATSSFLAGGVNEQFFGPGTRLTVL.

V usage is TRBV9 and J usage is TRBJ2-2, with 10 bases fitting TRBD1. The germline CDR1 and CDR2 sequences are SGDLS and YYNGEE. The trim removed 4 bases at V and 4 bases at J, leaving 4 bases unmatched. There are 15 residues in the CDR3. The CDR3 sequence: CASSSGTGVTGELFF. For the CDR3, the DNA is TGTGCCAGCAGCTCCGGGACAGGGGTCACCGGGGAGCTGTTTTTT.

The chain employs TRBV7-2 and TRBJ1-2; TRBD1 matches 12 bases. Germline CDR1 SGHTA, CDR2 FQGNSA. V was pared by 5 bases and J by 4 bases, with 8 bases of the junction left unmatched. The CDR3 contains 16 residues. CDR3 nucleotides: TGTGCCAGCAGCCCGAGAGGGACAGGGGGCAGCTATGGCTACACCTTC. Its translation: CASSPRGTGGSYGYTF.